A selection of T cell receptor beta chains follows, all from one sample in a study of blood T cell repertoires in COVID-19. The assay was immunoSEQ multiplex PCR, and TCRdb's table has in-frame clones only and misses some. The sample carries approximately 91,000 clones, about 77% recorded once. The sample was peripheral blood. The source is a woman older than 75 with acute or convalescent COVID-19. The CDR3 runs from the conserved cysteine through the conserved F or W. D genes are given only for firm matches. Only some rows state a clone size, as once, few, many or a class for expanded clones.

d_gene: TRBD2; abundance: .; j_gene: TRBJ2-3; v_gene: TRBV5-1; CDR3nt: TGCGCCAGCAGCTTAGGACTAGCTTGGGGCACAGATACGCAGTATTTT; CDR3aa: CASSLGLAWGTDTQYF
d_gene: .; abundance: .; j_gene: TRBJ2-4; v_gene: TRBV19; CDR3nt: TGTGCCAGTAGCGAGGGGGGGACTCTAAACATTCAGTACTTC; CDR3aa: CASSEGGTLNIQYF
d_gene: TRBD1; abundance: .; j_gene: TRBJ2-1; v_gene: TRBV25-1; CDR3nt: TGTGCCAGCAGTGTGACAGGGGGACACAATGAGCAGTTCTTC; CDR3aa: CASSVTGGHNEQFF
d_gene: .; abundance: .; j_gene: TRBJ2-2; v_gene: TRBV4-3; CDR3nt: TGCGCCAGCAGCCAAGAGCGGAAGGGGGAGCTGTTTTTT; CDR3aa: CASSQERKGELFF
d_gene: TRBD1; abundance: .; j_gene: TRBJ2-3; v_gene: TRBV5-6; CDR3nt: TGTGCCAGCAGCCGGGGACAGTCAGATACGCAGTATTTT; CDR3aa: CASSRGQSDTQYF
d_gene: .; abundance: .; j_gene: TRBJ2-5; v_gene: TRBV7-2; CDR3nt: TGTGCCAGCAGCTTAGGTTTGGGGGGTACGAAGACCCAGTACTTC; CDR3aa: CASSLGLGGTKTQYF
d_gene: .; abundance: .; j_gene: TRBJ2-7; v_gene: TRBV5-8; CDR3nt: TGTGCCAGCAGCTTTGGCGGGGGCCCCTACGAGCAGTACTTC; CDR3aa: CASSFGGGPYEQYF
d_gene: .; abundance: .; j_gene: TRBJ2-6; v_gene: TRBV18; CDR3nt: TGTGCCAGCTCGCTAATTTCCGGGGCCAACGTCCTGACTTTC; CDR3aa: CASSLISGANVLTF
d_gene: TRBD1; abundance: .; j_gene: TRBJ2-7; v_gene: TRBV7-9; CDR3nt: TGTGCCAGCAGCCCAAGGGACAGGGGGCTAAACGAGCAGTACTTC; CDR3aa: CASSPRDRGLNEQYF
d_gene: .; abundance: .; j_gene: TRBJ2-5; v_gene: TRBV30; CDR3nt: TGTGCCTGGAGTGGCGGAGAGACCCAGTACTTC; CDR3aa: CAWSGGETQYF
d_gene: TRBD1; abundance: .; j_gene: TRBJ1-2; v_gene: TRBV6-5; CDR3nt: TGTGCCAGCAGAGGGGGCCCTCACTATGGCTACACCTTC; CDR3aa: CASRGGPHYGYTF
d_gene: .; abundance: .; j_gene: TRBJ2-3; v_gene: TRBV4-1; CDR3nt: TGCGCCAGCAGCCAAGCCGAGTACAGGGATACGCAGTATTTT; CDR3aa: CASSQAEYRDTQYF
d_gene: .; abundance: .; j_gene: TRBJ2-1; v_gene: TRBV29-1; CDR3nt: TGCAGCGTTGCTGAGACTTCTAATGAGCAGTTCTTC; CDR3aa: CSVAETSNEQFF
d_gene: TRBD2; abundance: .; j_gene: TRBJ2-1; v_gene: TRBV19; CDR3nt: TGTGCCAGTAGTATATTAAGGGGACTAGCGGGAGTGTTAGATGAGCAGTTCTTC; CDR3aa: CASSILRGLAGVLDEQFF
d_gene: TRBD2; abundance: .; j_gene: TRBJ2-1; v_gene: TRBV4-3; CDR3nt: TGCGCCAGCAGCCAAAGGTCGGGGGGGCTCAATAATGAGCAGTTCTTC; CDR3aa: CASSQRSGGLNNEQFF
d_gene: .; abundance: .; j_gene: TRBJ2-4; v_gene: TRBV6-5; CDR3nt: TGTGCCAGCAGCGGGAGTGCCAAAAACATTCAGTACTTC; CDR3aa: CASSGSAKNIQYF
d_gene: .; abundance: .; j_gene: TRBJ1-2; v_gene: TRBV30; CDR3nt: TGTGCCTGGAGTGTCCAGGGAGGCTATGGCTACACCTTC; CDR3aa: CAWSVQGGYGYTF
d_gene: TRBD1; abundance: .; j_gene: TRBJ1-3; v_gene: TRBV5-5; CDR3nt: TGTGCCAGCAGAAGGGGGCTAGAAAACACCATATATTTT; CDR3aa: CASRRGLENTIYF
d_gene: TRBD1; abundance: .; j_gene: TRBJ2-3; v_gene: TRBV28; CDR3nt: TGTGCCAGCAGTTTATTTCGCGGACAGGGAGTGTTTATAGATACGCAGTATTTT; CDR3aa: CASSLFRGQGVFIDTQYF
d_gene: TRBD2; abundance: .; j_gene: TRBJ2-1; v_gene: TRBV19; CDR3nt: TGTGCCAGTAGTAACGCGGGACTAGCGGGGGGGCCCTACAATGAGCAGTTCTTC; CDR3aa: CASSNAGLAGGPYNEQFF
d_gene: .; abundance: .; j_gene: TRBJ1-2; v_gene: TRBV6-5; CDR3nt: TGTGCCAGCGTCGGTGGAGCTAACTATGGCTACACCTTC; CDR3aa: CASVGGANYGYTF
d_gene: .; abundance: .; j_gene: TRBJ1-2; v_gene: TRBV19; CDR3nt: TGTGCCACCGGACAGTCCAACTATGGCTACACCTTC; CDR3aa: CATGQSNYGYTF
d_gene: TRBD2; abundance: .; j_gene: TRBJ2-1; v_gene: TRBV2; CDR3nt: TGTGCCAGCAGTCCCGCGGGACTAGCGGGTGGGAATGAGCAGTTCTTC; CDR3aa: CASSPAGLAGGNEQFF
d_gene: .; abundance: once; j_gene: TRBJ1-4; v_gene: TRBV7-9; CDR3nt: TGTGCCAGCAGCTTAGGAGCACAGGGAAGTGAAAAACTGTTTTTT; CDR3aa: CASSLGAQGSEKLFF
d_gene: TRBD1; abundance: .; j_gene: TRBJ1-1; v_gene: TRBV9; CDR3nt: TGTGCCAGCAGCCCGACTATGACAGGGTGGCAGGCTTTCTTT; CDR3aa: CASSPTMTGWQAFF
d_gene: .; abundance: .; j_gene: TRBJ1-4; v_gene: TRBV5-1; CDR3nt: TGCGCCAGCAGCCCCGGGACTTCCAATGAAAAACTGTTTTTT; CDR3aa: CASSPGTSNEKLFF
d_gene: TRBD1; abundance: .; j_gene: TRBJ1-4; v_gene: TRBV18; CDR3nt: TGTGCCAGCTTCGAACAGGGGACTAATGAAAAACTGTTTTTT; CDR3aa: CASFEQGTNEKLFF
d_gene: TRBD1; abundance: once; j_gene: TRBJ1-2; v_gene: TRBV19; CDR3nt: TGTGCCAGTAGTATTCAGACAGGGAACTATGGCTACACCTTC; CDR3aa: CASSIQTGNYGYTF
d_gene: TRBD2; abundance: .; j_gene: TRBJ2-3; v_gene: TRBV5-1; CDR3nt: TGCGCCAGCGCTACTAGCGCGTTTACAGATACGCAGTATTTT; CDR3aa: CASATSAFTDTQYF
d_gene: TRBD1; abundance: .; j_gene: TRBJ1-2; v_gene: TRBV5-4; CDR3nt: TGTGCCAGCAGCGGGAGGACAGGGGACTATGGCTACACCTTC; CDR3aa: CASSGRTGDYGYTF
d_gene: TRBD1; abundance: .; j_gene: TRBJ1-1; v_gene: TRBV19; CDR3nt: TGTGCCAGTAGTCGACAGGGGATGAACACTGAAGCTTTCTTT; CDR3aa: CASSRQGMNTEAFF
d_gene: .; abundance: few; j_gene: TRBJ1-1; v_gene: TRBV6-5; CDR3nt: TGTGCCAGCAGGCGACAGGTCCACGCGAACACTGAAGCTTTCTTT; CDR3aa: CASRRQVHANTEAFF
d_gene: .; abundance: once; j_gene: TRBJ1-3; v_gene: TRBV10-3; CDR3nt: TGTGCCATCAGTGAGTCGCCGGGGGGGGTTGCTGGAAACACCATATATTTT; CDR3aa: CAISESPGGVAGNTIYF
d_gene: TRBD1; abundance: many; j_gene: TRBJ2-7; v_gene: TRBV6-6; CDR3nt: TGTGCCAGCAGATCACACACACAGGGGGCAGAAGAGCAGTACTTC; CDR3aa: CASRSHTQGAEEQYF
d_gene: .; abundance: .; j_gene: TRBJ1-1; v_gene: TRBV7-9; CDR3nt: TGTGCCAGCAGAAGGGGGGGGCGGACCGACACTGAAGCTTTCTTT; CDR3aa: CASRRGGRTDTEAFF
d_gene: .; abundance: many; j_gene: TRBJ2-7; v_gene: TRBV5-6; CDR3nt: TGTGCCAGCAGCTTTGGCAGACTGATCTACGAGCAGTACTTC; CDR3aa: CASSFGRLIYEQYF
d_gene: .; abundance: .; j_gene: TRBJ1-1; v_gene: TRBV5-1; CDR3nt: TGCGCCAGCAGCTTACTTGGAAGTCGGGACACTGAAGCTTTCTTT; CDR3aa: CASSLLGSRDTEAFF
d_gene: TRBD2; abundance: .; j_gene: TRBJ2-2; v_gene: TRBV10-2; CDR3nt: TGCGCCAGCAGCCAGACAACTTCAGGACTAGGGACCGGGGAGCTGTTTTTT; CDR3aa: CASSQTTSGLGTGELFF
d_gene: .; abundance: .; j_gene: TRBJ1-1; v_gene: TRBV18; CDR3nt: TGTGCCAGCTCACCATTGGAGGCAGAAGCTTTCTTT; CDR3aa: CASSPLEAEAFF
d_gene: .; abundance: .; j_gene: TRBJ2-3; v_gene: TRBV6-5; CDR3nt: TGTGCCAGCAGTTCGCCCTCAACTAGCACAGATACGCAGTATTTT; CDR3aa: CASSSPSTSTDTQYF
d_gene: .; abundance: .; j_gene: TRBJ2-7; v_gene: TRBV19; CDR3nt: TGTGCCAGTAGCAAACAGGGACCCTACGAGCAGTACTTC; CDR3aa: CASSKQGPYEQYF
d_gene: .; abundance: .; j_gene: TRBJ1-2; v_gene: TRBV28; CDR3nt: TGTGCCAGCAGTCGGGGGGACATAGGCGCATTC; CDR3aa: CASSRGDIGAF
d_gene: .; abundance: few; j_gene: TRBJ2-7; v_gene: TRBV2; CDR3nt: TGTGCCAGCAGTGAAAGGGGACTGCTCCTGTACTTC; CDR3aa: CASSERGLLLYF
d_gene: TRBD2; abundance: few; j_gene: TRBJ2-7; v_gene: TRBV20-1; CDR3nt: TGCAGTGCTAGTCGGAGGGCTAGCGGGGGCCGATTACCTTCCTACGAGCAGTACTTC; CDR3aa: CSASRRASGGRLPSYEQYF
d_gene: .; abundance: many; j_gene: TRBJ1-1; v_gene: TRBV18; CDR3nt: TGTGCCAGCTCACCACTACAGGAGAACACTGAAGCTTTCTTT; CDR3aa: CASSPLQENTEAFF
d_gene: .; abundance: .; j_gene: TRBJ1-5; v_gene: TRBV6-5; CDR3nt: TGTGCCAGCAGTCAAAGTGCGCTCCATCAGCCCCAGCATTTT; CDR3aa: CASSQSALHQPQHF
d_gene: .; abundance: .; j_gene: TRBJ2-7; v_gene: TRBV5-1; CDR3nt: TGCGCCAGCAGCGAAGACAGGACGAGCTCCTACGAGCAGTACTTC; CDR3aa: CASSEDRTSSYEQYF
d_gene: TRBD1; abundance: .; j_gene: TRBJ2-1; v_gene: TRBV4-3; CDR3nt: TGCGCCAGCAGCCAAGTATTAGGGGGCGTTGGGGAGCAGTTCTTC; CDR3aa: CASSQVLGGVGEQFF
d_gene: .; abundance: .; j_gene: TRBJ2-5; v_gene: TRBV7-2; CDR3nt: TGTGCCAGCAGCCCACAGGGTCGGGAGACCCAGTACTTC; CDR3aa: CASSPQGRETQYF